Following are 26 T cell receptor beta chains from one sample sequenced in a study of graft-versus-host responses after intestinal transplantation (TCRdb year 2021). The library was obtained by the immunoSEQ multiplex PCR assay. TCRdb's version of the immuneACCESS table is confined to in-frame rearrangements and falls short of the full clone set. An unresolved V gene accounts for under half of the shortfall where checked; the remainder is of unknown origin. The sample includes 20,000 to 25,000 clones, with roughly 79% observed a single time. In total, the top ten clones hold 3% to 3.5% of the sample. Dithiothreitol, EDTA incubations and collagenase D digestion were used to isolate intraepithelial and lamina propria lymphocytes from graft specimens. Material: ileum tissue, obtained 12 days after intestinal transplant. These receptors were obtained from a human patient who received an intestinal transplant, so some T cells may come from the graft donor.

The gene calls are TRBV7-3 and TRBJ2-3, with D possibly matching TRBD2 (6 bases). V dropped 6 bases and J dropped 0 bases, with 10 bases sitting between them. Germline loops: CDR1 SGHTA, CDR2 FQGTGA. The CDR3 is made up of 14 amino acids. CDR3 loop: CASSSSGSTDTQYF. As DNA, the CDR3 is TGTGCCAGCAGTTCGAGCGGGAGCACAGATACGCAGTATTTT.

The chain joins TRBV9 to TRBJ2-2; 8 nucleotides align to TRBD2. There are 13 residues in the CDR3. Germline V CDR1 and CDR2: SGDLS, YYNGEE. J lost 7 bases, V lost 7 bases, and 6 bases had no gene match. CDR3 in DNA: TGTGCCAGCGAAACGGGGGGGCACGGGGAGCTGTTTTTT. This sequence encodes CASETGGHGELFF.

The rearrangement links TRBV5-5 to TRBJ1-2, with D maybe TRBD1 (5 bases). The germline CDR1 and CDR2 sequences are SGHKS and YYEKEE (reference sequence). The CDR3 consists of 13 residues. V lost 0 bases, J lost 6 bases, and 9 bases lay in between. The CDR3 nucleotides are TGTGCCAGCAGCTTGGGCAGGGCAAATGGCTACACCTTC. It specifies CASSLGRANGYTF. The whole variable domain, remainder taken from reference TRBV5-5 and TRBJ1-2, is DAGVTQSPTHLIKTRGQQVTLRCSPISGHKSVSWYQQVLGQGPQFIFQYYEKEERGRGNFPDRFSARQFPNYSSELNVNALLLGDSALYLCASSLGRANGYTFGSGTRLTVV.

CDR3: CAISQGALSTEAFF. The CDR3 DNA follows: TGTGCCATCAGTCAGGGGGCATTGAGCACTGAAGCTTTCTTT. The chain carries TRBV10-3 and TRBJ1-1; 8 bases fit TRBD1. The germline V gene has CDR1 ENHRY and CDR2 SYGVKD. J lost 4 bases, V lost 5 bases, and 6 bases had no gene match. This CDR3 comprises 14 residues.

J is TRBJ2-5 and V is TRBV5-4; tentatively, D is TRBD2 (5 bases). Trimming shortened V by 4 bases and J by 0 bases, and 16 bases separated the two germline ends. CDR1 is SGHNT, CDR2 YYREEE, per germline (reference sequence). This CDR3 is built from 16 residues. Here the CDR3 reads CASSTEARTYQETQYF. DNA for the CDR3: TGTGCCAGCAGCACGGAGGCGCGAACGTACCAAGAGACCCAGTACTTC.

The rearrangement uses TRBV6-6 and TRBJ2-2; D is ambiguous. Between the trimmed V and J ends, which lost 4 bases and 3 bases, there was a span of 6 bases. CDR1 and CDR2 (germline): MNHNY, SVGAGI (reference sequence). There are 13 residues in the CDR3. For the CDR3, the DNA is TGTGCCAGCAGTTTCCGTCACACCGGGGAGCTGTTTTTT. Amino acid sequence: CASSFRHTGELFF.

The chain has TRBV11-2 and TRBJ1-2, with D perhaps matching TRBD1 (5 bases). V lost 5 bases, J lost 2 bases, and 18 bases lay in between. There are 16 residues in the CDR3. Germline assignment: CDR1 SGHAT and CDR2 FQNNGV. In DNA form, the CDR3 reads TGTGCCAGCAGCGGTTGGGAGGACACCGAGAACTATGGCTACACCTTC. Translation: CASSGWEDTENYGYTF.

The V call is TRBV6-1, the J call TRBJ2-7; the D is unclear. In germline, CDR1 is MNHNS, CDR2 SASEGT. The V and J ends lost 0 bases and 4 bases respectively, with 7 bases between them. The CDR3 spans 13 residues. CDR3 residues: CASSEARGYEQYF. The CDR3 DNA is TGTGCCAGCAGTGAAGCGCGCGGATACGAGCAGTACTTC.

Concerning this clone itself: A far larger clone is one nucleotide away, so this likely arose from a read error. The chain has TRBV4-1 and TRBJ2-7; D gene unclear. Trimming removed 2 bases from V and 7 bases from J, with 18 bases in between. The CDR3 contains 15 residues. Germline V CDR1 and CDR2: MGHRA, YSYEKL. Here the CDR3 reads CASSQRQEIYNEQYF. For the CDR3, the DNA is TGCGCCAGCAGCCAACGGCAGGAAATCTACAATGAGCAGTACTTC.

In its sample, this clone was seen a few times. The chain carries TRBV11-2 and TRBJ2-1, with D uncertain. Trimming shortened V by 5 bases and J by 4 bases, and 6 bases separated the two germline ends. The CDR3 runs 12 residues. The germline gives CDR1 SGHAT, CDR2 FQNNGV. Written as DNA, the CDR3 is TGTGCCAGCAGCATCCTATACAATGAGCAGTTCTTC. Its translation: CASSILYNEQFF.

The chain links TRBV28 to TRBJ2-1, with 9 nucleotides matching TRBD2. Unmatched junction bases numbered 8, after V lost 8 bases and J lost 12 bases. Germline V gene data show CDR1 as MDHEN and CDR2 as SYDVKM. CDR3 length equals 12 residues. As DNA, the CDR3 is TGTGCCAGCGGTAGCGGGGGTAGGGTGCAGTTCTTC. Amino acid sequence: CASGSGGRVQFF.

This sequence joins TRBV6-5 and TRBJ1-2; the D gene is possibly TRBD1 (5 bases). The V and J ends lost 6 bases and 2 bases respectively, with 13 bases between them. Germline values: CDR1 MNHEY, CDR2 SVGAGI. CDR3 length: 14 amino acids. CDR3 sequence: CASRGLQGNYGYTF. CDR3 DNA: TGTGCCAGCAGGGGACTTCAGGGAAACTATGGCTACACCTTC.

The rearrangement joins TRBV27 to TRBJ2-5, with D possibly being TRBD1 (5 bases). Germline-derived CDR1 and CDR2 are MNHEY and SMNVEV (reference sequence). V was pared by 8 bases and J by 2 bases, with 18 bases between. The CDR3 is 15 amino acids. The CDR3 bases are TGTGCCAGCTGGGGCAGGTCAAATGGACAAGAGACCCAGTACTTC. Protein: CASWGRSNGQETQYF.

This chain's CDR3 is CASSPGDRIYEQYF. The CDR3 DNA follows: TGTGCCAGCAGCCCAGGGGACAGGATCTACGAGCAGTACTTC. This rearrangement joins TRBV27 to TRBJ2-7, with 8 bases lining up with TRBD1. In germline, CDR1 is MNHEY, CDR2 SMNVEV (reference sequence). The CDR3 contains 14 residues. Unmatched junction bases numbered 7, after V lost 6 bases and J lost 3 bases.

The genes are TRBV6-6 and TRBJ2-2; D might be TRBD2 (6 bases). Trimming stripped 2 bases from V and 6 bases from J, with 7 bases between. CDR3 length equals 13 residues. Germline lookup yields CDR1 MNHNY and CDR2 SVGAGI (reference sequence). CDR3 nucleotide sequence: TGTGCCAGCAGTTACCCGGGGGCCGGGGAGCTGTTTTTT. Its protein product is CASSYPGAGELFF.

This clone was counted once. The chain couples TRBV6-1 to TRBJ2-7, with D tentatively TRBD1 (6 bases). The V gene lost 6 bases and the J gene lost 5 bases, with 11 bases spanning the gap. The length of the CDR3 is 12 residues. Germline CDR1 MNHNS, CDR2 SASEGT. CDR3 sequence: CASRDSFHEQYF. The DNA of the CDR3 is TGTGCCAGCAGGGACAGTTTCCACGAGCAGTACTTC.

The J gene is TRBJ2-5, the V gene TRBV5-1, with 8 bases aligning to TRBD2. J gave up 4 bases and V 0 bases, and 8 bases lay outside the gene matches. Germline V lookup: CDR1 SGHRS, CDR2 YFSETQ. CDR3 size: 16 residues. The DNA for the CDR3 is TGCGCCAGCAGCTTGGCCCGAGCGGGGGTCGGAGAGACCCAGTACTTC. This encodes CASSLARAGVGETQYF.

The chain carries TRBV6-5 and TRBJ1-1; tentative D call: TRBD1 (5 bases). The CDR3 consists of 14 residues. Germline assignment: CDR1 MNHEY and CDR2 SVGAGI. Trimming cost V 0 bases and J 5 bases, with 10 bases left between them. CDR3 in DNA: TGTGCCAGCAGTTACTCAAGGGGTAGGACTGAAGCTTTCTTT. This translates into CASSYSRGRTEAFF.

The rearrangement links TRBV27 to TRBJ2-3, with a weak D call TRBD1 (5 bases). Germline lookup yields CDR1 MNHEY and CDR2 SMNVEV (reference sequence). The CDR3 covers 16 residues. V was clipped by 6 bases and J by 2 bases, with 18 bases between them. The CDR3, as DNA: TGTGCCAGCAGCCCCGACAGCCTGCTGTTCACAGATACGCAGTATTTT. Translating gives CASSPDSLLFTDTQYF.

The V call is TRBV7-9, the J call TRBJ2-1; a possible D gene is TRBD2 (5 bases). CDR1 is SEHNR, CDR2 FQNEAQ, per germline (reference sequence). This CDR3 contains 13 residues. Deletions cut 5 bases from V and 8 bases from J, with 13 bases between. CDR3 sequence: CASSPRAGDEQFF. CDR3 nucleotides: TGTGCCAGCAGCCCACGGGCGGGCGATGAGCAGTTCTTC.

The chain is built from TRBV20-1 and TRBJ2-3; possible D gene TRBD2, 5 bases. This CDR3 spans 11 amino acids. Germline V gives CDR1 DFQATT, CDR2 SNEGSKA (reference sequence). V was shortened by 5 bases and J by 11 bases, with 14 bases between the two germline ends. CDR3: CSAPDYLRQYF. In nucleotides, the CDR3 is TGCAGTGCTCCCGACTACCTAAGGCAGTATTTT.

This chain joins TRBV4-2 and TRBJ2-7, with 10 bases matching TRBD1. CDR1 is LGHNA and CDR2 is YNFKEQ in the germline V gene. With 0 bases clipped from V and 6 bases from J, the junction kept 5 bases outside the gene matches. The CDR3 consists of 15 residues. DNA for the CDR3: TGTGCCAGCAGCCAAGACGACAGGGGGCTGACCGAGCAGTACTTC. It yields the protein CASSQDDRGLTEQYF.

This chain joins TRBV5-5 and TRBJ1-4, with D possibly TRBD1 on 5 matching bases. Germline lookup yields CDR1 SGHKS and CDR2 YYEKEE (reference sequence). CDR3 length: 15 amino acids. V was clipped by 0 bases and J by 3 bases, with 9 bases between them. This CDR3 reads CASSLVQGPNEKLFF. The DNA for the CDR3 is TGTGCCAGCAGCTTGGTGCAGGGCCCTAATGAAAAACTGTTTTTT.

In this sample, this clone turned up a few times. This rearrangement joins TRBV28 to TRBJ1-2, with 9 bases identical to TRBD1. CDR1 is MDHEN and CDR2 is SYDVKM in the germline V gene. This CDR3 is 14 amino acids long. The J segment lost 6 bases and the V segment lost 7 bases, leaving 9 bases of the junction unmatched. As DNA, the CDR3 is TGTGCCAGCATTTGGGGGACAGGGAGTCATGGCTACACCTTC. It is translated as CASIWGTGSHGYTF.

This chain links TRBV6-4 with TRBJ1-2, with D maybe TRBD1 (5 bases). The germline gives CDR1 MRHNA, CDR2 SNTAGT. The V end was cut by 4 bases, the J end by 8 bases, with 8 bases between. The length of the CDR3 is 11 residues. CDR3 sequence: CASSGKGGYTF. The CDR3 DNA is TGTGCCAGCAGTGGCAAGGGGGGCTACACCTTC.

This chain joins TRBV7-9 and TRBJ1-5, with 10 nucleotides matching TRBD1. Per the germline V gene, CDR1 is SEHNR and CDR2 is FQNEAQ (reference sequence). The CDR3 contains 17 residues. V dropped 4 bases and J dropped 4; count of bases not matched to a gene: 10. The CDR3 region is CASSSFIGTGVNQPQHF. CDR3 coding DNA: TGTGCCAGCAGCTCCTTTATAGGGACAGGGGTTAATCAGCCCCAGCATTTT.